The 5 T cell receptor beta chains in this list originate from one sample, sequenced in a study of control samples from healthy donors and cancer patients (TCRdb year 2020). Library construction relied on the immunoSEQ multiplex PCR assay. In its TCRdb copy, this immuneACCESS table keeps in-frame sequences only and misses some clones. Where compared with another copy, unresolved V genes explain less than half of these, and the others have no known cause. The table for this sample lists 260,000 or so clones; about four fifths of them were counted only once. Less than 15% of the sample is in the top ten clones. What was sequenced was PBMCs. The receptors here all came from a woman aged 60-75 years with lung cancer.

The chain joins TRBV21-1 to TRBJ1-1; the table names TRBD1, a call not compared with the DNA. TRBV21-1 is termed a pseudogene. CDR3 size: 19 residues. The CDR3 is CASSNDPPGGGFENTEAFF. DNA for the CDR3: TGTGCCAGCAGCAATGATCCCCCAGGGGGCGGTTTCGAAAACACTGAAGCTTTCTTT.

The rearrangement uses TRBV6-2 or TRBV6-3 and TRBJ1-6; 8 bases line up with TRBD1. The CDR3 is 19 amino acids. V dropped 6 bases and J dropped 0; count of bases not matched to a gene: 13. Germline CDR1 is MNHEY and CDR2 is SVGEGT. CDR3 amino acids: CASSSGQGGSVSYNSPLHF. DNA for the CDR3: TGTGCCAGCAGCTCCGGACAGGGTGGATCGGTCTCCTATAATTCACCCCTCCACTTT.

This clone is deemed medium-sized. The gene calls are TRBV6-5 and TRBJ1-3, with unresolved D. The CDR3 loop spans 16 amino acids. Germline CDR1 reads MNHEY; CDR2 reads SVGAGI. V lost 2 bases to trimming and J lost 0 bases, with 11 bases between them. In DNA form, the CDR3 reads TGTGCCAGCAGTTACCGACGGATTTCCTCTGGAAACACCATATATTTT. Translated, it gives CASSYRRISSGNTIYF.

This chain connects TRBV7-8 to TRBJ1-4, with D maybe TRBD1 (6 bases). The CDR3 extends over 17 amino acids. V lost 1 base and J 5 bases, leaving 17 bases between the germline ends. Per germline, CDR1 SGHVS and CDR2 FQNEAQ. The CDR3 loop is CASSLGPKTGRNEKLFF. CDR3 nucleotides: TGTGCCAGCAGCTTAGGCCCGAAGACAGGTCGAAATGAAAAACTGTTTTTT. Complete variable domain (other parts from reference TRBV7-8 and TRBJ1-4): GAGVSQSPRYKVAKRGQDVALRCDPISGHVSLFWYQQALGQGPEFLTYFQNEAQLDKSGLPSDRFFAERPEGSVSTLKIQRTQQEDSAVYLCASSLGPKTGRNEKLFFGSGTQLSVL.

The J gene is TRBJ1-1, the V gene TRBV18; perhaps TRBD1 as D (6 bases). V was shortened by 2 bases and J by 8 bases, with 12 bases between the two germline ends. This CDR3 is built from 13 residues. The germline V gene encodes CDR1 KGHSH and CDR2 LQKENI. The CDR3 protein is CASSPTTGGEAFF. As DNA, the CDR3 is TGTGCCAGCTCACCAACGACGGGGGGCGAAGCTTTCTTT.